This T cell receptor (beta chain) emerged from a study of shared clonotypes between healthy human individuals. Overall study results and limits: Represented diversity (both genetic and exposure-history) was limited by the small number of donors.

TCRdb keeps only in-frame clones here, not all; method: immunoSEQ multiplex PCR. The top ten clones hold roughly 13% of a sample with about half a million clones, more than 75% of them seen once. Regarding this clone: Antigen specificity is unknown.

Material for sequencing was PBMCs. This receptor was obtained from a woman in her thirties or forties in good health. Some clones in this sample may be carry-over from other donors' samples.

The CDR3 coding sequence is TGTGCCAGCAGCCCAGGACTAGCGGGAGGGACAGGAAACATTCAGTACTTC. The encoded protein is CASSPGLAGGTGNIQYF. The chain uses TRBV7-9 and TRBJ2-4; TRBD2 aligns across 15 bases. This CDR3 is 17 amino acids long. CDR1 is SEHNR, CDR2 FQNEAQ, per germline (reference sequence). After removal of 5 bases from V and 6 bases from J, the junction contained 8 bases not matched to a gene.